This T cell receptor beta chain came from a study of blood T cell repertoires in COVID-19. The overall study: Samples taken during acute and convalescent COVID-19 were collected in the United States, Italy and Spain.

Germline V gene data show CDR1 as LGHDT and CDR2 as YNNKEL (reference sequence). This CDR3 comprises 13 residues. V lost 1 base and J lost 4, with 7 bases in between. The assay was immunoSEQ multiplex PCR, and TCRdb's table has in-frame clones only and misses some. The profile covers approximately 280,000 clones, with 80% to 90% appearing a single time and about 4.2% taken by the ten largest. This TCR derives from a man aged 40-50 years with acute or convalescent COVID-19. The rearrangement uses TRBV3-1 (or the pseudogene TRBV3-2) and TRBJ1-2; D remains unclear. The sequencing input was peripheral blood. The CDR3 region is CASSQAGFYGYTF. The CDR3 nucleotides read TGTGCCAGCAGCCAAGCGGGATTCTATGGCTACACCTTC.